One and the same sample provided the 26 T cell receptor beta chains below, sequenced in a study of cytomegalovirus exposure and HLA in healthy donors. The PCR was carried out with 60 Vbeta primers and 13 Jbeta primers. Produced via immunoSEQ multiplex PCR; TCRdb's table is partial and in-frame only. Here the sample spans over 150,000 clones, about 75% being singletons. What was sequenced was PBMCs. These receptor sequences come from a woman aged 45-59 years in good health and CMV-seropositive.

The chain joins TRBV6-5 to TRBJ1-1; possible D gene TRBD1, 6 bases. V lost 5 bases to trimming and J lost 3 bases, with 16 bases between them. Germline V gives CDR1 MNHEY, CDR2 SVGAGI. CDR3 length equals 15 residues. The CDR3 nucleotides read TGTGCCAGCAGTGGCTTGGGGGCCCTTCACACTGAAGCTTTCTTT. Translating gives CASSGLGALHTEAFF.

The chain recombines TRBV18 with TRBJ1-2; D gene unclear. Trimming cost V 3 bases and J 6 bases, with 11 bases left between them. CDR1 and CDR2 from the germline V gene are KGHSH and LQKENI. The CDR3 has 13 residues. The CDR3 nucleotides are TGTGCCAGCTCACCGACGGCAGGCGATGGCTACACCTTC. Its protein product is CASSPTAGDGYTF.

In this sample, this clone turned up a few times. V and J are TRBV19 and TRBJ2-7; tentatively, D is TRBD1 (6 bases). Germline V gives CDR1 LNHDA, CDR2 SQIVND (reference sequence). CDR3 length: 13 amino acids. The ends were cut back, 4 bases at V and 6 bases at J, with 13 bases in the middle. This chain's CDR3 is CASSNYRDAEQYF. The CDR3 coding sequence is TGTGCCAGTAGTAACTACAGGGACGCCGAGCAGTACTTC.

This chain connects TRBV6-1 to TRBJ2-7; D unresolved. The CDR3 runs to 12 residues. The ends were cut back, 3 bases at V and 1 base at J, with 4 bases in the middle. Germline CDR1 reads MNHNS; CDR2 reads SASEGT. CDR3 nucleotide sequence: TGTGCCAGCAGTGATCAGTCCTACGAGCAGTACTTC. It specifies CASSDQSYEQYF.

This clone was counted a few times. The V and J genes are TRBV4-1 and TRBJ1-2; 7 bases align to TRBD1. This CDR3 is 13 amino acids long. Germline assignment: CDR1 MGHRA and CDR2 YSYEKL. V lost 4 bases, J lost 8 bases, and 7 bases stayed unmatched. For the CDR3, the DNA is TGCGCCAGCAGCCGTACAGGGGTCGGCGGCTACACCTTC. Protein product: CASSRTGVGGYTF.

This clone was seen a handful of times. The V and J genes are TRBV2 and TRBJ1-6; no clear D. V was cut by 11 bases and J by 10 bases, with 18 bases left in between. CDR1 and CDR2 (germline): SNHLY, FYNNEI. The CDR3 is made up of 13 amino acids. CDR3 protein: CAAGGERESPLHF. The CDR3 DNA reads TGTGCCGCAGGAGGAGAAAGAGAGTCACCCCTCCACTTT.

This chain connects TRBV27 to TRBJ1-2; the D gene is possibly TRBD1 (5 bases). The CDR3 is made up of 15 amino acids. Trimming shortened V by 6 bases and J by 6 bases, and 20 bases separated the two germline ends. CDR1 and CDR2 from the germline V gene are MNHEY and SMNVEV (reference sequence). CDR3 sequence: CASSPKSHRGDGYTF. The CDR3 DNA is TGTGCCAGCAGCCCGAAATCTCATCGGGGGGATGGCTACACCTTC.

The J gene is TRBJ2-5, the V gene TRBV18; 7 bases agree with TRBD2. Germline CDR1 KGHSH, CDR2 LQKENI. This CDR3 region has 17 residues. After removal of 0 bases from V and 2 bases from J, the junction contained 9 bases not matched to a gene. CDR3 sequence: CASSPPKPAGHQETQYF. The DNA for the CDR3 is TGTGCCAGCTCACCACCTAAACCAGCGGGGCATCAAGAGACCCAGTACTTC. Full variable domain (missing parts from reference TRBV18 and TRBJ2-5): NAGVMQNPRHLVRRRGQEARLRCSPMKGHSHVYWYRQLPEEGLKFMVYLQKENIIDESGMPKERFSAEFPKEGPSILRIQQVVRGDSAAYFCASSPPKPAGHQETQYFGPGTRLLVL.

The J gene is TRBJ2-3, the V gene TRBV14; the match to TRBD1 covers 8 bases. This CDR3 has 17 amino acids. Germline loops: CDR1 SGHDN, CDR2 FVKESK. The J segment lost 1 base and the V segment lost 3 bases, leaving 9 bases of the junction unmatched. Here the CDR3 DNA reads TGTGCCAGCAGCCAGGGCAGGGGGCACCCTCGCACAGATACGCAGTATTTT. As protein: CASSQGRGHPRTDTQYF.

Of note for this clone: This specimen includes other DNA sequences encoding the same CDR3. V usage is TRBV19 and J usage is TRBJ2-4, with D possibly TRBD2 on 5 matching bases. Trimming removed 4 bases at V and 3 bases at J, with 10 bases between. The germline gives CDR1 LNHDA, CDR2 SQIVND (reference sequence). The CDR3 runs 14 residues. The CDR3 here is CASSNPGDKNIQYF. The CDR3 region has the DNA TGTGCCAGTAGTAACCCCGGGGACAAAAACATTCAGTACTTC.

The chain has TRBV15 and TRBJ1-2, with 9 positions matching TRBD1. The CDR3 contains 14 residues. The germline V gene encodes CDR1 LNHNV and CDR2 YYDKDF (reference sequence). V gave up 6 bases and J gave up 6 bases; unmatched junction bases: 8. CDR3 in amino acids: CATSPRQGGNGYTF. The CDR3, as DNA: TGTGCCACCAGTCCCAGACAGGGGGGGAATGGCTACACCTTC.

The chain carries TRBV9 and TRBJ2-3; 9 bases fit TRBD2. The length of the CDR3 is 17 residues. The germline gives CDR1 SGDLS, CDR2 YYNGEE. Trimming cost V 4 bases and J 6 bases; bases outside gene matches: 15. As DNA, the CDR3 is TGTGCCAGCAGCTACCGGGGTTTTAGCGGGGGAGGCGATACGCAGTATTTT. Protein product: CASSYRGFSGGGDTQYF.

The rearrangement joins TRBV7-2 to TRBJ2-5; 8 positions match TRBD1. The CDR3 is made up of 14 amino acids. V lost 5 bases and J lost 2; bases outside the gene matches: 4. Germline V CDR1 and CDR2: SGHTA, FQGNSA. This chain's CDR3 is CASSLRDRQETQYF. The CDR3 region has the DNA TGTGCCAGCAGCCTCCGGGACAGGCAAGAGACCCAGTACTTC.

This clone occurred a few times. The rearrangement uses TRBV15 and TRBJ2-1; 11 bases are shared with TRBD2. V was pared by 6 bases and J by 10 bases, with 11 bases of the junction left unmatched. This CDR3 has 15 residues. CDR1 is LNHNV, CDR2 YYDKDF, per germline (reference sequence). The CDR3 protein is CATSPRVAGGREQFF. CDR3 nucleotide sequence: TGTGCCACCAGTCCTAGGGTAGCGGGGGGGCGAGAGCAGTTCTTC.

V usage is TRBV6-1 and J usage is TRBJ1-2; unclear D gene. V was clipped by 4 bases and J by 7 bases, with 13 bases between them. Per germline, CDR1 MNHNS and CDR2 SASEGT. The CDR3 totals 13 residues. The CDR3 nucleotides are TGTGCCAGCAGTGTCCTCGGTCCTGCTGGCTACACCTTC. Residues: CASSVLGPAGYTF.

This clone has only a few counts. V gene TRBV6-5 combines with J gene TRBJ2-1; TRBD1 is a possible D gene (5 bases). The ends were cut back, 5 bases at V and 9 bases at J, with 14 bases in the middle. This CDR3 contains 13 residues. Germline V gene sequence: CDR1 MNHEY, CDR2 SVGAGI. The CDR3, as DNA: TGTGCCAGCAGTGCTTACGGGCAGGGTGAGCAGTTCTTC. Protein product: CASSAYGQGEQFF.

The genes are TRBV29-1 and TRBJ2-5; the D gene is possibly TRBD2 (6 bases). The CDR3 extends over 13 amino acids. The germline CDR1 and CDR2 sequences are SQVTM and ANQGSEA. V dropped 4 bases and J dropped 5 bases, with 14 bases sitting between them. The CDR3 is CSVVGDSSETQYF. CDR3 DNA sequence: TGCAGCGTTGTAGGGGACTCGAGTGAGACCCAGTACTTC.

This CDR3 is CASSVGLQSYEQYF. CDR3 sequence (DNA): TGTGCCAGCAGTGTGGGACTCCAGTCCTACGAGCAGTACTTC. The J gene is TRBJ2-7, the V gene TRBV6-1, with a tentative D call TRBD2 (6 bases). Looked up from germline, CDR1 is MNHNS and CDR2 is SASEGT. V lost 4 bases and J 1 base, leaving 11 bases between the germline ends. CDR3 length equals 14 residues.

The V and J genes are TRBV9 and TRBJ1-1; 7 positions agree with TRBD1. The CDR3 has 17 residues. Germline loops: CDR1 SGDLS, CDR2 YYNGEE. The V segment lost 4 bases and the J segment 4 bases; nucleotides outside the gene matches: 16. CDR3 nucleotides: TGTGCCAGCAGCTCTCGACCCTTAACAGGGGCGAGCACTGAAGCTTTCTTT. As protein: CASSSRPLTGASTEAFF.

This clone was detected only once. The J gene is TRBJ1-6, the V gene TRBV7-6, with D perhaps matching TRBD1 (6 bases). Germline assignment: CDR1 SGHVS and CDR2 FNYEAQ. CDR3 size: 13 residues. Trimming stripped 5 bases from V and 9 bases from J, with 11 bases between. The CDR3 protein is CASSPGTRSPLHF. CDR3 in DNA: TGTGCCAGCAGCCCGGGGACACGTTCACCCCTCCACTTT.

V is TRBV12-5 and J is TRBJ1-2, with 7 bases lining up with TRBD1. The CDR3 loop spans 15 amino acids. V was pared by 7 bases and J by 2 bases, with 10 bases of the junction left unmatched. Per the germline V gene, CDR1 is LGHNT and CDR2 is FRNRAP. CDR3 nucleotides: TGTGCTAGTGATCACCCGACAGGGAGAAACTATGGCTACACCTTC. This translates into CASDHPTGRNYGYTF.

In this sample, this clone turned up once. V gene TRBV5-1 combines with J gene TRBJ2-5; no clear D. CDR1 SGHRS and CDR2 YFSETQ come from the germline V gene. The CDR3 is 12 amino acids. The germline V and J ends were trimmed by 1 base and 2 bases, with 3 bases remaining between them. The CDR3 DNA is TGCGCCAGCAGCTTGCCGCAAGAGACCCAGTACTTC. It translates to CASSLPQETQYF.

About this clone: Other nucleotide sequences from this sample produce the same CDR3. V gene TRBV7-3 combines with J gene TRBJ2-5; 7 positions match TRBD1. Per germline, CDR1 SGHTA and CDR2 FQGTGA. This CDR3 has 14 residues. V gave up 5 bases and J gave up 2 bases; unmatched junction bases: 5. This CDR3 reads CASSPTGLQETQYF. In DNA form, the CDR3 reads TGTGCCAGCAGCCCGACAGGGCTACAAGAGACCCAGTACTTC.

V gene TRBV27 combines with J gene TRBJ2-1; TRBD2 agrees at 11 bases. This CDR3 has 16 amino acids. Germline V gene data show CDR1 as MNHEY and CDR2 as SMNVEV (reference sequence). Trimming removed 7 bases from V and 3 bases from J; junction bases left unmatched: 8. CDR3 residues: CASMMTSGVLYNEQFF. The CDR3 DNA reads as TGTGCCAGCATGATGACTAGCGGGGTTCTCTACAATGAGCAGTTCTTC.

The genes are TRBV4-1 and TRBJ2-4; 10 bases map to TRBD1. With 3 bases clipped from V and 3 bases from J, the junction kept 5 bases outside the gene matches. The CDR3 has 16 amino acids. The V gene's germline CDR1 is MGHRA and CDR2 YSYEKL. In nucleotides, the CDR3 is TGCGCCAGCAGCCAGGTTGGACAGGGGGACAAAAACATTCAGTACTTC. It encodes CASSQVGQGDKNIQYF.

A few counts support this clone. J is TRBJ1-5 and V is TRBV6-6; weak D call: TRBD1 (5 bases). V lost 2 bases, J lost 4 bases, and 9 bases lay in between. CDR1 is MNHNY, CDR2 SVGAGI, per germline (reference sequence). This CDR3 comprises 14 residues. CDR3 sequence reads: CASSYGAGNQPQHF. DNA for the CDR3: TGTGCCAGCAGTTACGGGGCAGGTAATCAGCCCCAGCATTTT.